The 15 T cell receptor beta chains reported below all come from one sample, sequenced in a study of cytomegalovirus exposure and HLA in healthy donors. The PCR made use of 60 Vbeta and 13 Jbeta primers. TCRdb's table, derived via immunoSEQ multiplex PCR, lists solely in-frame clones and lacks some. Seen here are around 140,000 clones, 73% observed once, and the top ten hold 1.5% to 2%. The specimen sequenced was PBMCs. The receptors come from a woman aged 18 to 35 in good health and CMV-seronegative.

Notes on this clone: The same CDR3 is also encoded by other DNA sequences in this sample. The J gene is TRBJ2-1, the V gene TRBV25-1; perhaps TRBD2 as D (6 bases). Germline V gives CDR1 MGHDK, CDR2 SYGVNS. The CDR3 extends over 15 amino acids. V was pared by 1 base and J by 7 bases, with 14 bases between. The CDR3 bases are TGTGCCAGCAGTGAATCCAGCGGGTCGGATAATGAGCAGTTCTTC. It is translated as CASSESSGSDNEQFF.

The chain combines TRBV6-6 with TRBJ2-5; 8 bases fit TRBD1. The CDR3 contains 14 residues. The germline V gene has CDR1 MNHNY and CDR2 SVGAGI (reference sequence). V gave up 7 bases and J gave up 5 bases; unmatched junction bases: 9. Here the CDR3 DNA reads TGTGCCAGCACCCTCCAGGGGGCAAGTGAGACCCAGTACTTC. This translates into CASTLQGASETQYF.

The CDR3 is CASSPVTGNTDTQYF. CDR3 sequence (DNA): TGTGCCAGCTCACCGGTGACGGGGAACACAGATACGCAGTATTTT. J is TRBJ2-3 and V is TRBV18; TRBD2 might be the D (5 bases). Trimming left V 3 bases short and J 2 bases short, with 12 bases between. Germline-derived CDR1 and CDR2 are KGHSH and LQKENI. This CDR3 contains 15 residues.

As for this clone: The same CDR3 also results from other DNA sequences found in this sample. This chain connects TRBV7-2 to TRBJ2-1; 13 bases are a match to TRBD2. This CDR3 is built from 16 residues. Germline V gene lookup returns CDR1 SGHTA and CDR2 FQGNSA. The V and J ends lost 5 bases and 12 bases, in that order; junction bases with no gene match: 13. DNA for the CDR3: TGTGCCAGCAGCCCGACTAGCGGGGGGTCGCGACGTAGGCAGTTCTTC. As protein: CASSPTSGGSRRRQFF.

The chain is built from TRBV10-3 and TRBJ2-1; 8 nucleotides line up with TRBD2. V lost 4 bases, J lost 6 bases, and 8 bases stayed unmatched. CDR1 is ENHRY, CDR2 SYGVKD, per germline. This CDR3 region has 15 residues. The CDR3, as DNA: TGTGCCATCAGTGCCACTGGGACTAGTGGCAATGAGCAGTTCTTC. Amino acid sequence: CAISATGTSGNEQFF.

Points on this clone: Germline and junction disagree at one end, which may indicate a read error. This chain links TRBV27 with TRBJ2-7, with 11 bases lining up with TRBD1. The CDR3 is made up of 13 amino acids. In germline, CDR1 is MNHEY, CDR2 SMNVEV (reference sequence). For the CDR3, the DNA is TGTGCCAGCGCCCGGGACAGGGGGAACGAGCAGCACTTC. The encoded protein is CASARDRGNEQHF.

This rearrangement joins TRBV19 to TRBJ1-5; D is possibly TRBD1 (5 bases). Germline CDR1 LNHDA, CDR2 SQIVND (reference sequence). Trimming stripped 10 bases from V and 2 bases from J, with 12 bases between. This CDR3 spans 13 amino acids. The CDR3 sequence is CATKLQGNQPQHF. The CDR3 bases are TGTGCCACCAAGTTACAGGGCAATCAGCCCCAGCATTTT. Looking up the rest from reference TRBV19 and TRBJ1-5 gives the full variable domain: DGGITQSPKYLFRKEGQNVTLSCEQNLNHDAMYWYRQDPGQGLRLIYYSQIVNDFQKGDIAEGYSVSREKKESFPLTVTSAQKNPTAFYLCATKLQGNQPQHFGDGTRLSIL.

This clone has only a few counts. This chain connects TRBV7-9 to TRBJ2-1; weak D call: TRBD1 (6 bases). The CDR3 runs to 12 residues. Germline V gene sequence: CDR1 SEHNR, CDR2 FQNEAQ (reference sequence). The germline V and J ends were trimmed by 7 bases and 9 bases, with 13 bases remaining between them. DNA for the CDR3: TGTGCCAGCAACCTTGGGGGCCGTGAGCAGTTCTTC. Translated, it gives CASNLGGREQFF.

The chain uses TRBV19 and TRBJ1-2, with D maybe TRBD1 (6 bases). The germline CDR1 and CDR2 sequences are LNHDA and SQIVND (reference sequence). Between the trimmed V and J ends, which lost 3 bases and 5 bases, there was a span of 16 bases. CDR3 length equals 15 residues. The CDR3 loop is CASSMPLGQRYGYTF. The CDR3 nucleotides read TGTGCCAGTAGTATGCCTTTAGGACAGCGGTATGGCTACACCTTC.

The V and J genes are TRBV7-2 and TRBJ2-4, with TRBD2 matching 10 bases. The CDR3 runs to 17 residues. Germline V gene lookup returns CDR1 SGHTA and CDR2 FQGNSA. J lost 5 bases, V lost 1 base, and 8 bases had no gene match. This CDR3 is CASSLGALAGGQNIQYF. CDR3 bases: TGTGCCAGCAGCTTAGGCGCTTTAGCGGGAGGCCAAAACATTCAGTACTTC.

The V gene is TRBV27, the J gene TRBJ2-4; 7 bases line up with TRBD2. The germline gives CDR1 MNHEY, CDR2 SMNVEV (reference sequence). The length of the CDR3 is 14 residues. V was pared by 10 bases and J by 9 bases, with 15 bases of the junction left unmatched. CDR3 residues: CAKAQGEGRGIQYF. The CDR3 DNA is TGTGCCAAGGCCCAAGGGGAGGGCCGCGGCATTCAGTACTTC.

The genes are TRBV28 and TRBJ1-1; the match to TRBD1 covers 8 bases. The CDR3 consists of 16 residues. Germline V gives CDR1 MDHEN, CDR2 SYDVKM. V shed 8 bases and J 0 bases; nucleotides not matched to a gene: 11. The CDR3 DNA reads as TGTGCCAGCTTACCGGGACAGGTCCTTTTGAACACTGAAGCTTTCTTT. It codes for CASLPGQVLLNTEAFF.

In this sample, this clone turned up a few times. The rearrangement joins TRBV19 to TRBJ2-1; tentatively, D is TRBD2 (6 bases). This CDR3 has 12 residues. Germline V CDR1 and CDR2: LNHDA, SQIVND (reference sequence). V lost 4 bases and J 10 bases, leaving 11 bases between the germline ends. CDR3 amino acids: CASSNGLSEQFF. CDR3 bases: TGTGCCAGTAGTAACGGACTATCGGAGCAGTTCTTC.

This rearrangement joins TRBV7-9 to TRBJ2-5; tentative D call: TRBD2 (6 bases). In germline, CDR1 is SEHNR, CDR2 FQNEAQ (reference sequence). V lost 5 bases to trimming and J lost 5 bases, with 15 bases between them. The CDR3 runs to 14 residues. CDR3 sequence: CASSPSGSEETQYF. In nucleotides, the CDR3 is TGTGCCAGCAGCCCCAGCGGGTCTGAGGAGACCCAGTACTTC. The variable domain in full, completed from reference TRBV7-9 and TRBJ2-5, reads DTGVSQNPRHKITKRGQNVTFRCDPISEHNRLYWYRQTLGQGPEFLTYFQNEAQLEKSRLLSDRFSAERPKGSFSTLEIQRTEQGDSAMYLCASSPSGSEETQYFGPGTRLLVL.

J is TRBJ2-5 and V is TRBV15; 7 positions agree with TRBD1. In germline, CDR1 is LNHNV, CDR2 YYDKDF (reference sequence). CDR3 length equals 13 residues. V shed 8 bases and J 3 bases; nucleotides not matched to a gene: 6. Here the CDR3 DNA reads TGTGCCACCTACAACGGACAGGAAGAGACCCAGTACTTC. It codes for CATYNGQEETQYF.